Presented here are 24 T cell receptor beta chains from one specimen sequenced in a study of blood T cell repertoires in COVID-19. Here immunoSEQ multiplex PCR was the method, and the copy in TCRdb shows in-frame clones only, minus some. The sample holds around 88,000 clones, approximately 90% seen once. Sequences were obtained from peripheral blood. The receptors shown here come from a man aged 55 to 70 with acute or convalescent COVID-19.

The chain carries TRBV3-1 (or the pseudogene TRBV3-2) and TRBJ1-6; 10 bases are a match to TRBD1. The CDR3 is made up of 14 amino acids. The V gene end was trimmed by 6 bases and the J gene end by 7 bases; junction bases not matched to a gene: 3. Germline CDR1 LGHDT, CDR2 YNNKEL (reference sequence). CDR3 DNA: TGTGCCAGCAGTATGGGACAGGGGAATTCACCCCTCCACTTT. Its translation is CASSMGQGNSPLHF.

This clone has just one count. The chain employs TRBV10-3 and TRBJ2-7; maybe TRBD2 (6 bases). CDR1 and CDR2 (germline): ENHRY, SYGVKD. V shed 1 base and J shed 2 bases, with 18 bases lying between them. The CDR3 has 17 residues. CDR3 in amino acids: CAISECRCGTFPYEQYF. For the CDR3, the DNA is TGTGCCATCAGTGAGTGTCGGTGCGGGACTTTTCCCTACGAGCAGTACTTC.

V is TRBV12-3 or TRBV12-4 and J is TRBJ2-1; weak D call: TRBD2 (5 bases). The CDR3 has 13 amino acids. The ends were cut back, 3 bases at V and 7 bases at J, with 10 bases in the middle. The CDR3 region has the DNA TGTGCCAGCAGTTTCGGGAATAGGAATGAGCAGTTCTTC. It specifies CASSFGNRNEQFF.

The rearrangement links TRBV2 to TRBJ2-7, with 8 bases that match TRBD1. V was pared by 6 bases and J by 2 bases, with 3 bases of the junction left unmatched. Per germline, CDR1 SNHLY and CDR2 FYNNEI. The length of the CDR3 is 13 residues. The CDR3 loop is CASRLDRAYEQYF. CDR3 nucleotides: TGTGCCAGCAGGCTGGACAGGGCCTACGAGCAGTACTTC.

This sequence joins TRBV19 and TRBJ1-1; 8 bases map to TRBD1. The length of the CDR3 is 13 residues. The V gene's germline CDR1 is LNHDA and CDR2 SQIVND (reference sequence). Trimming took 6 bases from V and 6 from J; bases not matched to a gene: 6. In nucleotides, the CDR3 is TGTGCCAGTAGCGGGCAGGGGGCGTCTGAAGCTTTCTTT. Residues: CASSGQGASEAFF.

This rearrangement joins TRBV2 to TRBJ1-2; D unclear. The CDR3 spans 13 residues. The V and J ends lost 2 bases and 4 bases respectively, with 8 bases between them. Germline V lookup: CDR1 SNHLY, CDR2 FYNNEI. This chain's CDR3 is CASSESYGYGYTF. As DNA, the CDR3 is TGTGCCAGCAGTGAATCGTACGGCTATGGCTACACCTTC.

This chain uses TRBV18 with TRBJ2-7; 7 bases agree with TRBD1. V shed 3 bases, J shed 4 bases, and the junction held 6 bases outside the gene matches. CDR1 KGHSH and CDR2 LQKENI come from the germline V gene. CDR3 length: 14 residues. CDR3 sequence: CASSPNSQGYEQYF. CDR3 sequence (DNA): TGTGCCAGCTCACCGAATTCACAGGGGTACGAGCAGTACTTC.

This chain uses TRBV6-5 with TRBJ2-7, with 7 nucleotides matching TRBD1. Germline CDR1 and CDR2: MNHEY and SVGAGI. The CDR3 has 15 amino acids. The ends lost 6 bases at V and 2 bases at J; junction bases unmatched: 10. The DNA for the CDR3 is TGTGCCAGCAGCGTTGGGAGACAGGGCGCCTACGAGCAGTACTTC. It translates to CASSVGRQGAYEQYF.

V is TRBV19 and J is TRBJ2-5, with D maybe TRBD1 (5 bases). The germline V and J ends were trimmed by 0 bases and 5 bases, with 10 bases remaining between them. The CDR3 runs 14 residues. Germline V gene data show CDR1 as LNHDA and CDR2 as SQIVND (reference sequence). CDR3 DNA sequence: TGTGCCAGTAGTATAGATCTAGGGGATGAGACCCAGTACTTC. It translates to CASSIDLGDETQYF.

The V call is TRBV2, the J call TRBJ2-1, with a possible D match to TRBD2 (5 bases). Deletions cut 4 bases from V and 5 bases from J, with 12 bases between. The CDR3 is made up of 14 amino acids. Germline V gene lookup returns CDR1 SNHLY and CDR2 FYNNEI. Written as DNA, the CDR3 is TGTGCCAGCAGTGGGCTAAGCGGAAACAATGAGCAGTTCTTC. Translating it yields CASSGLSGNNEQFF.

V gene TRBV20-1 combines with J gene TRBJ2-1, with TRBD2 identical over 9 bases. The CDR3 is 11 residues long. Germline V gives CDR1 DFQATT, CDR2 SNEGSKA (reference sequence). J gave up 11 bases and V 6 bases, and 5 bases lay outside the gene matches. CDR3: CSATTSGKQFF. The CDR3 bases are TGCAGTGCAACGACTAGCGGTAAGCAGTTCTTC.

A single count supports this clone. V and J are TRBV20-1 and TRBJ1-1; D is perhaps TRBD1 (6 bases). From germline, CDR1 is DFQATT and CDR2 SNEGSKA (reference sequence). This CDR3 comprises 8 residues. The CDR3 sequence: CSRGPAFF. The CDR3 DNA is TGCAGCAGGGGTCCAGCTTTCTTT.

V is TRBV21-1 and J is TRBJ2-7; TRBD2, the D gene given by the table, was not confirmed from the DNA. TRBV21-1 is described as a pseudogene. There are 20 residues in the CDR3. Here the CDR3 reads CASSKGLRAADSGSSYEQYF. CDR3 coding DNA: TGTGCCAGCAGCAAAGGTCTAAGGGCCGCCGATAGCGGAAGCTCCTACGAGCAGTACTTC.

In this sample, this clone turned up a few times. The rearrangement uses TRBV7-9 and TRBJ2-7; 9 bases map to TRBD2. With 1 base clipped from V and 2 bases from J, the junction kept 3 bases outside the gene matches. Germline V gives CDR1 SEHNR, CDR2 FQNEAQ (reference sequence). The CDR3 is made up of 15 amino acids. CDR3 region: CASSLGAGGAYEQYF. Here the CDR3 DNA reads TGTGCCAGCAGCTTAGGAGCGGGAGGCGCCTACGAGCAGTACTTC.

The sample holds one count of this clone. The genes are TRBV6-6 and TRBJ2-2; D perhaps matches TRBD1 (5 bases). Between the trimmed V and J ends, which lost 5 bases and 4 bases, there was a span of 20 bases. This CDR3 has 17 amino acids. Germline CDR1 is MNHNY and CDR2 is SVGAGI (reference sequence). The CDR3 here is CASSRASQGSSTGELFF. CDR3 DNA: TGTGCCAGCAGTCGGGCTTCGCAGGGCTCGAGCACCGGGGAGCTGTTTTTT.

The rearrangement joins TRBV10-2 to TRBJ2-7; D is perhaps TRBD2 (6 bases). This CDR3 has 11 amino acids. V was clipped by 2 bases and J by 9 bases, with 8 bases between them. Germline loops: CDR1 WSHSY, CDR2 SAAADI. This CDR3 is CASSEGGVQYF. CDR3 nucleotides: TGCGCCAGCAGTGAGGGCGGGGTGCAGTACTTC.

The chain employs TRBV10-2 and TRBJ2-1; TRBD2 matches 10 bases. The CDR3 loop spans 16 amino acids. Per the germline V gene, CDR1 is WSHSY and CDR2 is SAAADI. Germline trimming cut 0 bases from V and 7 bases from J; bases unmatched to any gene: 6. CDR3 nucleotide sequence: TGCGCCAGCAGTGAGTCGGAAAATAGCGGGAGGAATGAGCAGTTCTTC. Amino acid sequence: CASSESENSGRNEQFF.

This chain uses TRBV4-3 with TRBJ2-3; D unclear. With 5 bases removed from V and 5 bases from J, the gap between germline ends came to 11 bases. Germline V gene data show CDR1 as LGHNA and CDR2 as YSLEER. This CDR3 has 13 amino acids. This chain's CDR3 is CASSSTRRDTQYF. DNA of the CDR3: TGCGCCAGCAGCTCCACTCGTAGAGATACGCAGTATTTT.

CDR3 sequence (DNA): TGTGCCAGCAGCGTAGGGTCGGGAGTCCCCTACGAGCAGTACTTC. Its translation is CASSVGSGVPYEQYF. The chain carries TRBV9 and TRBJ2-7; D might be TRBD2 (6 bases). Germline V gene data show CDR1 as SGDLS and CDR2 as YYNGEE. There are 15 residues in the CDR3. The V end was cut by 0 bases, the J end by 2 bases, with 12 bases between.

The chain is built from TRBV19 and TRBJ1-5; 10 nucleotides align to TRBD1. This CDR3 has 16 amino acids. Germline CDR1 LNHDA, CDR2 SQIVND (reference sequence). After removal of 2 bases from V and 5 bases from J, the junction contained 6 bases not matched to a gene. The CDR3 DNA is TGTGCCAGTAGTATAATCCTCGGACAGGGGGATCAGCCCCAGCATTTT. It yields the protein CASSIILGQGDQPQHF.

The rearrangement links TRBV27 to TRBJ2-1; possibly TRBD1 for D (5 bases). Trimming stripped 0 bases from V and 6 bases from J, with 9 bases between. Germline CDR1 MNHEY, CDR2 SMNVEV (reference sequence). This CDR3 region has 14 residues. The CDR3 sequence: CASSLSRQTNEQFF. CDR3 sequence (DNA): TGTGCCAGCAGTTTATCCCGACAGACCAATGAGCAGTTCTTC.

The CDR3 protein is CSASPGPYVEQYF. The DNA for the CDR3 is TGCAGTGCTAGTCCGGGTCCCTATGTCGAGCAGTACTTC. The chain employs TRBV20-1 and TRBJ2-7; D unclear. CDR1 is DFQATT and CDR2 is SNEGSKA in the germline V gene (reference sequence). V lost 3 bases, J lost 6 bases, and 15 bases lay in between. This CDR3 has 13 amino acids.

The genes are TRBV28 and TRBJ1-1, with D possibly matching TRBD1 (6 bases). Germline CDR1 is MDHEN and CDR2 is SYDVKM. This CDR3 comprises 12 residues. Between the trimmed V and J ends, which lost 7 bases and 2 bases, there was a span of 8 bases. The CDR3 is CASIRGNTEAFF. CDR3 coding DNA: TGTGCCAGCATCAGGGGAAACACTGAAGCTTTCTTT.

The CDR3 nucleotides read TGTGCTAGTGGTTTGACCGGGACAGGAAGTAATGAAAAACTGTTTTTT. Protein sequence: CASGLTGTGSNEKLFF. The J gene is TRBJ1-4, the V gene TRBV12-5; 8 bases fit TRBD1. Germline lookup yields CDR1 LGHNT and CDR2 FRNRAP. This CDR3 is built from 16 residues. The trim removed 2 bases at V and 4 bases at J, leaving 6 bases unmatched.